The 26 T cell receptor beta chains listed next were all sequenced from one sample in a study of technical replicates of blood from several donors. The method was immunoSEQ multiplex PCR; TCRdb's version includes in-frame clones alone and lacks a portion of them. This table has some 87,000 clones, 96% appearing once. Sequencing input: T cells isolated from PBMCs. The source is a human donor in good health.

V is TRBV4-3 and J is TRBJ2-1; 10 bases fit TRBD2. Germline lookup yields CDR1 LGHNA and CDR2 YSLEER. V dropped 6 bases and J dropped 2; count of bases not matched to a gene: 4. The CDR3 loop spans 15 amino acids. The CDR3 loop is CASRHSGRPYNEQFF. DNA for the CDR3: TGCGCCAGCAGACATAGCGGGAGGCCCTACAATGAGCAGTTCTTC.

The CDR3 DNA sequence: TGTGCCAGTAGTTGGACTGCTGATGACAATCAGCCCCAGCATTTT. It specifies CASSWTADDNQPQHF. This chain joins TRBV19 and TRBJ1-5, with D hard to call. From germline, CDR1 is LNHDA and CDR2 SQIVND (reference sequence). V was shortened by 5 bases and J by 3 bases, with 14 bases between the two germline ends. The CDR3 spans 15 residues.

The rearrangement joins TRBV6-1 to TRBJ2-1; D call uncertain. V lost 4 bases to trimming and J lost 6 bases, with 7 bases between them. CDR1 MNHNS and CDR2 SASEGT come from the germline V gene. The CDR3 is made up of 12 amino acids. In nucleotides, the CDR3 is TGTGCCAGCAGTGTACAGTTCAATGAGCAGTTCTTC. It yields the protein CASSVQFNEQFF.

The genes are TRBV19 and TRBJ2-7; tentative D call: TRBD2 (5 bases). The germline gives CDR1 LNHDA, CDR2 SQIVND (reference sequence). Between the trimmed V and J ends, which lost 6 bases and 2 bases, there was a span of 17 bases. This CDR3 is built from 15 residues. The CDR3 reads CASRGSWAGAYEQYF. CDR3 DNA: TGTGCCAGTAGGGGGAGTTGGGCAGGCGCCTACGAGCAGTACTTC.

J is TRBJ2-5 and V is TRBV9, with TRBD1 matching 9 bases. The CDR3 has 15 amino acids. With 0 bases clipped from V and 5 bases from J, the junction kept 5 bases outside the gene matches. The germline V gene has CDR1 SGDLS and CDR2 YYNGEE. The CDR3 region is CASSVDRGRGETQYF. CDR3 sequence (DNA): TGTGCCAGCAGCGTAGACAGGGGGCGCGGGGAGACCCAGTACTTC.

The chain employs TRBV18 and TRBJ2-1; D remains ambiguous. The CDR3 is 15 amino acids. The germline V gene encodes CDR1 KGHSH and CDR2 LQKENI. The V end was cut by 0 bases, the J end by 3 bases, with 9 bases between. In DNA form, the CDR3 reads TGTGCCAGCTCACCACCCGCGACTGGCTACAATGAGCAGTTCTTC. Amino acid sequence: CASSPPATGYNEQFF.

CDR3: CASSQARTGLGELFF. DNA for the CDR3: TGCGCCAGCAGCCAAGCCCGGACAGGGTTAGGGGAGCTGTTTTTT. The rearrangement joins TRBV4-3 to TRBJ2-2; 8 nucleotides line up with TRBD1. In germline, CDR1 is LGHNA, CDR2 YSLEER. J was trimmed by 8 bases and V by 1 base; bases with no gene match: 6. CDR3 size: 15 residues.

The chain uses TRBV6-5 and TRBJ1-2, with D hard to call. V lost 8 bases and J 2 bases, leaving 12 bases between the germline ends. In germline, CDR1 is MNHEY, CDR2 SVGAGI. This CDR3 is built from 13 residues. CDR3 residues: CASLDNLNYGYTF. In DNA form, the CDR3 reads TGTGCCAGCCTTGACAATCTAAACTATGGCTACACCTTC.

This chain uses TRBV7-3 with TRBJ2-3; a weak D match, TRBD1 (6 bases). Germline V CDR1 and CDR2: SGHTA, FQGTGA. This CDR3 region has 15 residues. Trimming removed 0 bases at V and 0 bases at J, with 7 bases between. Here the CDR3 DNA reads TGTGCCAGCAGCTTAACCGGACAGAGCACAGATACGCAGTATTTT. Encoded protein: CASSLTGQSTDTQYF.

The chain recombines TRBV27 with TRBJ2-7; possible D gene TRBD2, 5 bases. The germline CDR1 and CDR2 sequences are MNHEY and SMNVEV (reference sequence). V dropped 1 base and J dropped 6 bases, with 7 bases sitting between them. The CDR3 contains 12 residues. The CDR3: CASSLLGSEQYF. In DNA form, the CDR3 reads TGTGCCAGCAGTTTATTGGGGAGCGAGCAGTACTTC.

The CDR3 coding sequence is TGTGCCAGCAGGGGACTTTCACTGTGGACAGATACGCAGTATTTT. It yields the protein CASRGLSLWTDTQYF. The chain is built from TRBV28 and TRBJ2-3; D perhaps matches TRBD2 (6 bases). V was cut by 6 bases and J by 3 bases, with 16 bases left in between. Germline CDR1 is MDHEN and CDR2 is SYDVKM. CDR3 length equals 15 residues.

The table lists this clone with a count of one. The chain links TRBV11-3 to TRBJ2-3, with 10 bases aligning to TRBD1. The V and J ends lost 5 bases and 4 bases, in that order; junction bases with no gene match: 9. Germline lookup yields CDR1 SGHNT and CDR2 YENEEA. This CDR3 is built from 16 residues. CDR3 DNA sequence: TGTGCCAGCAGCGTACCGGGACAGGGGAAGCCAGATACGCAGTATTTT. It codes for CASSVPGQGKPDTQYF.

V usage is TRBV7-2 and J usage is TRBJ2-4; 9 bases agree with TRBD1. J gave up 2 bases and V 5 bases, and 13 bases lay outside the gene matches. CDR3 length: 18 residues. CDR1 SGHTA and CDR2 FQGNSA come from the germline V gene. The CDR3 loop is CASSGGQGFFVPKNIQYF. CDR3 DNA: TGTGCCAGCAGCGGGGGACAGGGATTTTTCGTACCCAAAAACATTCAGTACTTC.

The rearrangement uses TRBV28 and TRBJ2-2, with TRBD2 as a possible D gene (5 bases). V shed 3 bases and J shed 2 bases, with 13 bases lying between them. Germline loops: CDR1 MDHEN, CDR2 SYDVKM. The CDR3 has 16 residues. The CDR3 nucleotides read TGTGCCAGCAGTTTCCCTGCGGAGGCTAACACCGGGGAGCTGTTTTTT. It is translated as CASSFPAEANTGELFF.

The chain is built from TRBV10-2 and TRBJ2-1, with D maybe TRBD2 (6 bases). V was cut by 8 bases and J by 5 bases, with 16 bases left in between. CDR1 is WSHSY and CDR2 is SAAADI in the germline V gene. This CDR3 has 14 amino acids. The CDR3 nucleotides are TGCGCCAGCGGATACGGGACTTTTAACAATGAGCAGTTCTTC. Its protein is CASGYGTFNNEQFF.

A single count supports this clone. The gene calls are TRBV19 and TRBJ2-1; a possible D gene is TRBD2 (5 bases). The germline V and J ends were trimmed by 3 bases and 5 bases, with 14 bases remaining between them. Germline CDR1 is LNHDA and CDR2 is SQIVND (reference sequence). The CDR3 has 15 amino acids. The CDR3 is CASSILSGRDNEQFF. CDR3 DNA sequence: TGTGCCAGTAGTATTCTGAGCGGAAGAGACAATGAGCAGTTCTTC.

The chain has TRBV6-5 and TRBJ2-7; weak D call: TRBD2 (5 bases). Looked up from germline, CDR1 is MNHEY and CDR2 is SVGAGI. The V and J ends lost 8 bases and 6 bases respectively, with 14 bases between them. The CDR3 is 12 amino acids. The CDR3 DNA is TGTGCCAGCGCCAAACTAGGACGCGAGCAGTACTTC. Translated, it gives CASAKLGREQYF.

This chain joins TRBV7-2 and TRBJ2-5; 9 bases are a match to TRBD1. Trimming at V came to 3 bases and at J to 6 bases, leaving 8 bases not matched to a gene. The germline gives CDR1 SGHTA, CDR2 FQGNSA. The CDR3 runs 15 residues. Here the CDR3 DNA reads TGTGCCAGCAGCTTCGTTACAGGGGGCGGGAAGACCCAGTACTTC. Residues: CASSFVTGGGKTQYF.

This clone was found once. The rearrangement uses TRBV2 and TRBJ2-3; possibly TRBD2 for D (6 bases). The CDR3 has 16 amino acids. Germline assignment: CDR1 SNHLY and CDR2 FYNNEI. Trimming removed 3 bases at V and 3 bases at J, with 16 bases between. DNA of the CDR3: TGTGCCAGCAGTGATGGTACTAGCCCGCGGACAGATACGCAGTATTTT. Amino acids: CASSDGTSPRTDTQYF.

This chain links TRBV2 with TRBJ2-7, with TRBD1 matching 10 bases. V was pared by 11 bases and J by 4 bases, with 8 bases of the junction left unmatched. The CDR3 contains 13 residues. The V gene's germline CDR1 is SNHLY and CDR2 FYNNEI. The DNA for the CDR3 is TGTGCCGGGAAGACAGGGGGCATGTACGAGCAGTACTTC. This sequence encodes CAGKTGGMYEQYF. The entire variable domain, with the rest obtained from reference TRBV2 and TRBJ2-7, is as follows: EPEVTQTPSHQVTQMGQEVILRCVPISNHLYFYWYRQILGQKVEFLVSFYNNEISEKSEIFDDQFSVERPDGSNFTLKIRSTKLEDSAMYFCAGKTGGMYEQYFGPGTRLTVT.

This rearrangement joins TRBV18 to TRBJ1-5; D may be TRBD1 (5 bases). There are 16 residues in the CDR3. Germline values: CDR1 KGHSH, CDR2 LQKENI. The V end was cut by 1 base, the J end by 0 bases, with 10 bases between. CDR3 nucleotide sequence: TGTGCCAGCTCACCACAGGGGCCTTATAGCAATCAGCCCCAGCATTTT. Residues: CASSPQGPYSNQPQHF.

The chain recombines TRBV9 with TRBJ2-7, with 10 bases identical to TRBD2. V trimming: 0 bases; J trimming: 1 base; junction bases outside the gene matches: 4. The CDR3 sequence is 16 residues long. Germline lookup yields CDR1 SGDLS and CDR2 YYNGEE. This chain's CDR3 is CASSVEVAGGSYEQYF. CDR3 DNA sequence: TGTGCCAGCAGCGTAGAGGTAGCGGGAGGTTCCTACGAGCAGTACTTC.

The rearrangement uses TRBV5-6 and TRBJ2-2; 10 bases are shared with TRBD1. CDR1 SGHDT and CDR2 YYEEEE come from the germline V gene. V was pared by 3 bases and J by 5 bases, with 4 bases of the junction left unmatched. The CDR3 covers 15 residues. In DNA, the CDR3 is TGTGCCAGCAGCTGGGGGACAGGGGTGACCGGGGAGCTGTTTTTT. It codes for CASSWGTGVTGELFF.

This chain joins TRBV27 and TRBJ1-5; a possible D gene is TRBD1 (5 bases). Germline V gene data show CDR1 as MNHEY and CDR2 as SMNVEV (reference sequence). The CDR3 runs 14 residues. V lost 5 bases, J lost 7 bases, and 15 bases lay in between. CDR3 region: CASSITGLRQPQHF. In DNA, the CDR3 is TGTGCCAGCAGTATTACAGGTTTAAGACAGCCCCAGCATTTT.

This chain joins TRBV28 and TRBJ1-2, with 8 bases matching TRBD1. V gave up 2 bases and J gave up 7 bases; unmatched junction bases: 12. The germline gives CDR1 MDHEN, CDR2 SYDVKM. This CDR3 region has 16 residues. The CDR3 DNA sequence: TGTGCCAGCAGTTTACCGAACCCGACAGGGGATCGTGGCTACACCTTC. Protein product: CASSLPNPTGDRGYTF.

This sequence joins TRBV19 and TRBJ2-2; no definite D call. In germline, CDR1 is LNHDA, CDR2 SQIVND (reference sequence). The CDR3 has 12 residues. V gave up 4 bases and J gave up 5 bases, with 5 bases separating them. CDR3 sequence (DNA): TGTGCCAGTAGTACTAATACCGGGGAGCTGTTTTTT. Protein: CASSTNTGELFF.